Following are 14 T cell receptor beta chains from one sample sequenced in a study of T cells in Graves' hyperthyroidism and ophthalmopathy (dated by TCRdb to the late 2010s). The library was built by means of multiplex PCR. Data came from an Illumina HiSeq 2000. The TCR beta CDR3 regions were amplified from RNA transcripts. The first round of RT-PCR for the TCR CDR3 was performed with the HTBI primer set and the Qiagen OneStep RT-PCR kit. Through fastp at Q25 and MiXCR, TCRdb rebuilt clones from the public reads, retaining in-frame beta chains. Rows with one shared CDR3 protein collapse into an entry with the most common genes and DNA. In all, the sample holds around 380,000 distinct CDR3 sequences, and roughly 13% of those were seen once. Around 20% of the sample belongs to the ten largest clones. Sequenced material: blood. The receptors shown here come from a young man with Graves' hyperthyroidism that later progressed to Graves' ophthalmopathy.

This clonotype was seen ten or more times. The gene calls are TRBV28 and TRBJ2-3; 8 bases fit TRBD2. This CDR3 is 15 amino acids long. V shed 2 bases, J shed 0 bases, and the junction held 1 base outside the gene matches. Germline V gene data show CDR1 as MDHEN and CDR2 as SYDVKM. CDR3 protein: CASSLLAGSTDTQYF. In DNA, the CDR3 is TGTGCCAGCAGTTTACTAGCGGGCAGCACAGATACGCAGTATTTT.

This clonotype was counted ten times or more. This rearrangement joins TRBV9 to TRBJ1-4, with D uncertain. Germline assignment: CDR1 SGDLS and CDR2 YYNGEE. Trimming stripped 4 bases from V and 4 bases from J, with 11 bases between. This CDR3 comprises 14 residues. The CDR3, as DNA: TGTGCCAGCAGCCTCGGGGTAAATAATGAAAAACTGTTTTTT. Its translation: CASSLGVNNEKLFF.

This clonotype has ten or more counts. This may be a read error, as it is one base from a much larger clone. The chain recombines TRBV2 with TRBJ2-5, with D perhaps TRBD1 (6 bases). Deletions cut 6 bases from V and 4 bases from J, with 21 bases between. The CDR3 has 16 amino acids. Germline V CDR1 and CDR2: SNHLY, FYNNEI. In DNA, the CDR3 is TGTGCCAGCAGGTACTGGGGGCAGGGTGGTATAGAGACCCAGTACTTC. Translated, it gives CASRYWGQGGIETQYF.

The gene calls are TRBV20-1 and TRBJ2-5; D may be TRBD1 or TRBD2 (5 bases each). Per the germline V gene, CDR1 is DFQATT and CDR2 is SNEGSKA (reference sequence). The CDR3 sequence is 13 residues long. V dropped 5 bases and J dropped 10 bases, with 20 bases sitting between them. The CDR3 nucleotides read TGCAGTGCTTCACCGGGACCGCCGGGGAGCCAGTACTTC. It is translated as CSASPGPPGSQYF.

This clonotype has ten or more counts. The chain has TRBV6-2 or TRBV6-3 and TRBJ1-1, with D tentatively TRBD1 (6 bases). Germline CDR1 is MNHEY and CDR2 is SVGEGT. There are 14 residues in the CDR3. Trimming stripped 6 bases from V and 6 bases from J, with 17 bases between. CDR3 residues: CASSSRGEKAEAFF. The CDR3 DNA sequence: TGTGCCAGCAGCTCCAGGGGCGAGAAGGCTGAAGCTTTCTTT.

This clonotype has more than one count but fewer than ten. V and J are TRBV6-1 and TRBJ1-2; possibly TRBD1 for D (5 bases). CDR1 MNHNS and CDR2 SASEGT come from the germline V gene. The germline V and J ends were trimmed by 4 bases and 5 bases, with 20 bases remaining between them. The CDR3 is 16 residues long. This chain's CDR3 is CASSAIGAERSYGYTF. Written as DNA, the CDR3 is TGTGCCAGCAGTGCAATTGGGGCAGAAAGAAGTTATGGCTACACCTTC.

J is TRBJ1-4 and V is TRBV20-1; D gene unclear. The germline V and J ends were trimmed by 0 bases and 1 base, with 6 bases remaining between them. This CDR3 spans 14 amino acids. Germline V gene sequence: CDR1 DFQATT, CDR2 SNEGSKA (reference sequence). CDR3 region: CSARDRRTNEKLFF. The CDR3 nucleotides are TGCAGTGCTAGAGACCGGAGAACTAATGAAAAACTGTTTTTT.

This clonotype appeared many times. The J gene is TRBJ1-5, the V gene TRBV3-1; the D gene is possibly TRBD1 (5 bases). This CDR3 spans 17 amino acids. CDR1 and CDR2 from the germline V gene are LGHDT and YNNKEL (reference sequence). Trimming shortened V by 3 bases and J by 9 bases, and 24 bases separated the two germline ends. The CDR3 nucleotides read TGTGCCAGCAGCCAGGCTTCGGGACGAAGCCTTGGGGGGCCCCAGCATTTT. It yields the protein CASSQASGRSLGGPQHF.

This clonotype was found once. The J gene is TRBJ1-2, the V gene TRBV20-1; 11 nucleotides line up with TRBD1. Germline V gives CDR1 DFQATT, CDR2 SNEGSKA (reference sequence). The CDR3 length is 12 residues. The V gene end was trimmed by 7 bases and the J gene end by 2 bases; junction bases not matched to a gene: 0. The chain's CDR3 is CSGDRGNYGYTF. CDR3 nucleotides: TGCAGTGGGGACAGGGGGAACTATGGCTACACCTTC.

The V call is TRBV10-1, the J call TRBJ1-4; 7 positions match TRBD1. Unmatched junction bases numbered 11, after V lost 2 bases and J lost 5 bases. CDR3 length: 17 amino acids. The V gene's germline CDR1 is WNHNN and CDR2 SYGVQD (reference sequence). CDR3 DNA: TGCGCCAGCAGTGAGGTGGGGGACAGCCCTTCCAATGAAAAACTGTTTTTT. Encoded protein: CASSEVGDSPSNEKLFF.

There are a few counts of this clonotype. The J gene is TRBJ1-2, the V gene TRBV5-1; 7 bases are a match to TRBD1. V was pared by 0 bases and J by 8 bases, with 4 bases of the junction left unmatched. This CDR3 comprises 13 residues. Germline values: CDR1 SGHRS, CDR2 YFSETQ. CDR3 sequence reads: CASSLETGIGYTF. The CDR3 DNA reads TGCGCCAGCAGCTTGGAGACAGGGATCGGCTACACCTTC.

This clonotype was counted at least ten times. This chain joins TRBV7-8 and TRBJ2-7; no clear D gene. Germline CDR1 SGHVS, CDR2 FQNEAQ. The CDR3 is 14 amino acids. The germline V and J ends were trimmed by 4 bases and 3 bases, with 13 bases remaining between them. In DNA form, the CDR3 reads TGTGCCAGCAGCTGGGGTCAAATAGGCTACGAGCAGTACTTC. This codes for CASSWGQIGYEQYF.

This CDR3 is CASSLTDGSPLHF. DNA of the CDR3: TGTGCCAGCAGCTTAACTGATGGATCACCCCTCCACTTT. The chain uses TRBV7-9 and TRBJ1-6; the D is unclear. Trimming left V 2 bases short and J 10 bases short, with 9 bases between. CDR1 SEHNR and CDR2 FQNEAQ come from the germline V gene (reference sequence). The length of the CDR3 is 13 residues.

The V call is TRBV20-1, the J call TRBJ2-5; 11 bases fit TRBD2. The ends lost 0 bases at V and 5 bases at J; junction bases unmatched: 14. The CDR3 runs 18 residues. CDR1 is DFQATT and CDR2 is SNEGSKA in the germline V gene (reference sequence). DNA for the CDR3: TGCAGTGCTAGAGATAGGGTAATAGCGGGGGGGCCGGAGGAGACCCAGTACTTC. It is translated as CSARDRVIAGGPEETQYF.